These 20 T cell receptor beta chains originate from one sample sequenced in a study of T cell clonality in common variable immunodeficiency. No antigen has been identified for these receptors. Method: immunoSEQ multiplex PCR; TCRdb's copy keeps in-frame clones and lacks some. The table lists around 32,000 clones, with no singletons. Overall study results and limits: Common variable immunodeficiency TCR beta sequences reportedly had fewer deletions and N-nucleotide insertions.

The specimen sequenced was peripheral blood mononuclear cells. The receptors derive from a human donor with common variable immunodeficiency.

Only a few counts were recorded for this clone. The CDR3 is cut off 3 residues early in the read; its end comes from the germline J gene. The chain is built from TRBV2 and TRBJ1-2; D is perhaps TRBD1 (6 bases). Looked up from germline, CDR1 is SNHLY and CDR2 is FYNNEI. The CDR3 spans 17 residues. V lost 3 bases, J lost 1 base, and 18 bases lay in between. The CDR3 loop is CASSDSGGALLNYGYTF. The part of the CDR3 DNA that was read is TGTGCCAGCAGTGACTCTGGGGGCGCTCTCCTTAACTATGGC.

The chain's CDR3 is CASSQDSFYGYTF. The CDR3 DNA, read in part, is TGTGCCAGCAGCCAGGACAGCTTTTATGGC. The V gene is TRBV11-2, the J gene TRBJ1-2, with a weak D call TRBD1 (6 bases). The read halts 3 residues ahead of the CDR3 end, with the missing end drawn from the germline J gene. Between the trimmed V and J ends, which lost 5 bases and 5 bases, there was a span of 12 bases. CDR3 length: 13 amino acids. Germline V gene data show CDR1 as SGHAT and CDR2 as FQNNGV.

This clone was found a few times. Read data end 3 residues before the CDR3 end; the end is taken from the germline J gene. The genes are TRBV5-1 and TRBJ2-7, with D tentatively TRBD1 (5 bases). Germline V gene lookup returns CDR1 SGHRS and CDR2 YFSETQ. The CDR3 sequence is 14 residues long. V was shortened by 5 bases and J by 1 base, with 13 bases between the two germline ends. CDR3 DNA (partial): TGCGCCAGCAGTAGAACCAGGGTTTCCTACGAG. It specifies CASSRTRVSYE. In full, the CDR3 is CASSRTRVSYEQYF.

In this sample, this clone turned up a few times. The read halts 3 residues ahead of the CDR3 end, with the missing end drawn from the germline J gene. The chain combines TRBV2 with TRBJ2-3; D unclear. The V gene's germline CDR1 is SNHLY and CDR2 FYNNEI. The CDR3 totals 14 residues. Trimming stripped 7 bases from V and 4 bases from J, with 15 bases between. The CDR3 is CASTQQTSSDTQYF. Partial CDR3 DNA: TGTGCCAGCACCCAACAAACGTCATCAGATACG.

This clone was counted many times. The CDR3 extends 3 residues past the end of the read, so its final part is completed from the germline J gene. The rearrangement links TRBV18 to TRBJ2-2; 7 bases line up with TRBD2. The junction had 9 bases not matched to a gene; V was cut back by 0 bases and J by 2 bases. Germline V gene data show CDR1 as KGHSH and CDR2 as LQKENI. This CDR3 is 18 amino acids long. The CDR3 here is CASSPPFYPGGNTGELFF. The CDR3 bases that were read are TGTGCCAGCTCACCACCCTTCTATCCGGGGGGAAACACCGGGGAG.

This clone was seen a handful of times. The read finishes 3 residues shy of the CDR3 end, and the germline J gene is used to complete it. The rearrangement uses TRBV30 and TRBJ1-5, with a weak D call TRBD1 (5 bases). The germline V gene encodes CDR1 GTSNPN and CDR2 SVGIG (reference sequence). This CDR3 contains 12 residues. Trimming pared 8 bases from V and 4 bases from J, leaving 12 bases between. The CDR3 sequence: CATGGLNQPQHF. CDR3 DNA (partial): TGTGCCACCGGGGGGTTAAATCAGCCC.

As to this clone: The sequence runs out 3 residues before the end of the CDR3; the remainder is reconstructed from the germline J gene. The chain has TRBV19 and TRBJ1-1; perhaps TRBD1 as D (6 bases). The CDR3 has 16 residues. Germline V gene sequence: CDR1 LNHDA, CDR2 SQIVND (reference sequence). V lost 5 bases and J 1 base, leaving 17 bases between the germline ends. The CDR3 protein is CASSPYAGQKNTEAFF. CDR3 DNA (partial): TGTGCCAGTAGTCCCTACGCCGGACAGAAGAACACTGAA.

In this sample, this clone turned up a few times. The CDR3 sequence is CAWSVLGGGGTEAFF. The covered CDR3 bases are TGTGCCTGGAGTGTACTGGGGGGCGGGGGGACTGAA. The rearrangement joins TRBV30 to TRBJ1-1; TRBD1 might be the D (6 bases). The read comes to an end 3 residues before the CDR3 does, leaving the germline J gene to fill in the end. Germline CDR1 and CDR2: GTSNPN and SVGIG (reference sequence). V shed 0 bases and J shed 5 bases, with 16 bases lying between them. The CDR3 extends over 15 amino acids.

The sequenced CDR3 bases are TGCAGTGCTATGGAAGGGGGCCGGGATCAGCCC. Its translation: CSAMEGGRDQP. In full, the CDR3 is CSAMEGGRDQPQHF. The chain links TRBV20-1 to TRBJ1-5; 7 bases agree with TRBD1. The observed sequence ends 3 residues before the CDR3 terminus, with the missing tail filled in from the germline J gene. There are 14 residues in the CDR3. Germline values: CDR1 DFQATT, CDR2 SNEGSKA (reference sequence). After removal of 4 bases from V and 5 bases from J, the junction contained 8 bases not matched to a gene.

This clone has a count of ten or more. Read data end 3 residues before the CDR3 end; the end is taken from the germline J gene. The chain has TRBV30 and TRBJ1-1, with D unclear. CDR1 is GTSNPN, CDR2 SVGIG, per germline (reference sequence). This CDR3 is built from 13 residues. The V gene lost 4 bases and the J gene lost 1 base, with 10 bases spanning the gap. The sequenced part of the CDR3 DNA is TGTGCCTGGATGAGGCGGGCGAACACTGAA. Residues: CAWMRRANTE. The CDR3 in full is CAWMRRANTEAFF. The entire variable domain, with the rest obtained from reference TRBV30 and TRBJ1-1, is as follows: SQTIHQWPATLVQPVGSPLSLECTVEGTSNPNLYWYRQAAGRGLQLLFYSVGIGQISSEVPQNLSASRPQDRQFILSSKKLLLSDSGFYLCAWMRRANTEAFFGQGTRLTVV.

There are a few counts of this clone. The CDR3 end is not reached by the read, which stops 3 residues before it; the germline J gene fills it in. The chain employs TRBV19 and TRBJ2-6, with TRBD1 as a possible D gene (6 bases). CDR1 and CDR2 (germline): LNHDA, SQIVND (reference sequence). The ends were cut back, 4 bases at V and 4 bases at J, with 14 bases in the middle. CDR3 length: 16 amino acids. This chain's CDR3 is CASSRTTGTGANVLTF. Partial CDR3 DNA: TGTGCCAGTAGTAGAACCACAGGGACCGGGGCCAACGTC.

This clone was found a few times. The CDR3 extends 3 residues past the end of the read, so its final part is completed from the germline J gene. The chain carries TRBV6-2 or TRBV6-3 and TRBJ2-5; D uncertain. Germline V lookup: CDR1 MNHEY, CDR2 SVGEGT. The length of the CDR3 is 12 residues. V lost 4 bases, J lost 2 bases, and 5 bases lay in between. CDR3 in amino acids: CASSSSQETQYF. The sequenced part of the CDR3 DNA is TGTGCCAGCAGTTCCAGTCAAGAGACC.

This clone was counted between two and nine times. With the read ending 3 residues before the CDR3 end, the germline J gene is used to fill in that end. This sequence joins TRBV7-9 and TRBJ2-7; 12 positions match TRBD1. Germline V gene lookup returns CDR1 SEHNR and CDR2 FQNEAQ (reference sequence). Unmatched junction bases numbered 5, after V lost 5 bases and J lost 6 bases. This CDR3 has 14 residues. The sequenced part of the CDR3 DNA is TGTGCCAGCAGCCTGGGACAGGGGGCCGGCGAG. Encoded protein: CASSLGQGAGE. The full-length CDR3 reads as CASSLGQGAGEQYF.

This clone was counted between two and nine times. The read ends 3 residues early relative to the CDR3; the germline J gene fills the gap. The rearrangement links TRBV19 to TRBJ2-3, with 14 bases identical to TRBD2. The V segment lost 6 bases and the J segment 5 bases; nucleotides outside the gene matches: 4. There are 15 residues in the CDR3. From germline, CDR1 is LNHDA and CDR2 SQIVND (reference sequence). CDR3 DNA (partial): TGTGCCAGTAGGAGACTAGCGGGGGGGCAAGATACG. Its translation is CASRRLAGGQDT. The full-length CDR3 reads as CASRRLAGGQDTQYF.

This clone was observed a few times. The CDR3 end lies 3 residues beyond the end of the read and is filled in from the germline J gene. The V gene is TRBV2, the J gene TRBJ2-5; 9 bases align to TRBD1. The CDR3 covers 16 residues. V trimming: 0 bases; J trimming: 5 bases; junction bases outside the gene matches: 7. The germline V gene has CDR1 SNHLY and CDR2 FYNNEI. The sequenced CDR3 bases are TGTGCCAGCAGTGAAGCGATAACAGGGGGCGTGGAGACC. This sequence encodes CASSEAITGGVET. The complete CDR3 sequence is CASSEAITGGVETQYF.

Many counts were recorded for this clone. Sequencing ends 3 residues short of the CDR3 end; the germline J gene provides the rest. V gene TRBV20-1 combines with J gene TRBJ2-3, with D perhaps being TRBD1 or TRBD2 (5 bases each). The CDR3 contains 14 residues. With 4 bases removed from V and 4 bases from J, the gap between germline ends came to 15 bases. The germline V gene has CDR1 DFQATT and CDR2 SNEGSKA (reference sequence). The covered CDR3 bases are TGCAGTGCTAAGAGAGGGCAGGGATCAGATACG. Translation gives CSAKRGQGSDT. The full-length CDR3 reads as CSAKRGQGSDTQYF.

In regard to this clone: The read terminates 3 residues before the CDR3 end, so the remaining end is supplied by the germline J gene. V and J are TRBV7-8 and TRBJ1-1, with 9 bases identical to TRBD1. V was clipped by 5 bases and J by 4 bases; unmatched bases: 8. The germline V gene encodes CDR1 SGHVS and CDR2 FQNEAQ. CDR3 length: 15 residues. This CDR3 is CASSTNRGQVTEAFF. The CDR3 DNA, read in part, is TGTGCCAGCAGCACCAACAGGGGGCAGGTCACTGAA.

Comments on this clone: The read falls 3 residues short of the CDR3 end, and the missing part is taken from the germline J gene. The rearrangement links TRBV19 to TRBJ1-5; 7 nucleotides match TRBD1. Germline assignment: CDR1 LNHDA and CDR2 SQIVND (reference sequence). This CDR3 contains 15 residues. V dropped 4 bases and J dropped 5; count of bases not matched to a gene: 8. This chain's CDR3 is CASSTTQGRHQPQHF. The CDR3 DNA, read in part, is TGTGCCAGTAGTACGACACAGGGGCGCCATCAGCCC.

Details on this clone: The CDR3 end is not reached by the read, which stops 3 residues before it; the germline J gene fills it in. Other DNA sequences in the sample encode the same CDR3. This sequence joins TRBV18 and TRBJ1-6, with 8 bases matching TRBD1. The CDR3 is 15 residues long. Germline CDR1 and CDR2: KGHSH and LQKENI. After removal of 3 bases from V and 11 bases from J, the junction contained 9 bases not matched to a gene. The CDR3: CASSPDPGGSTPLHF. Incomplete CDR3 DNA: TGTGCCAGCTCACCGGACCCAGGGGGCTCGACACCC.

This clone was found many times. The read ends 3 residues shy of where the CDR3 ends; the end is completed using the germline J gene. The rearrangement uses TRBV5-1 and TRBJ2-5; 11 bases are shared with TRBD2. Germline CDR1 SGHRS, CDR2 YFSETQ. Losses at the gene ends were 2 bases for V and 3 bases for J; bases not matched to a gene: 3. This CDR3 spans 15 amino acids. The CDR3 sequence: CASSFLLAGEETQYF. The sequenced part of the CDR3 DNA is TGCGCCAGCAGCTTCCTACTAGCGGGGGAAGAGACC.